Listed below are T cell receptor beta chains from one sample, sequenced in a study of Ad26.COV2.S vaccination and SARS-CoV-2 variants. TCRdb's copy holds only in-frame clones and misses some; the assay was immunoSEQ multiplex PCR. The table records a few hundred thousand clones, 92% of them present only once. This material consisted of peripheral blood, taken in a trial of Ad26.COV2.S vaccine versus placebo. These receptor sequences come from a person aged 18 to 65 who received the Ad26.COV2.S COVID-19 vaccine or a placebo. Both conserved end residues are part of each CDR3. D genes are given only for firm matches. Clone sizes are given selectively: once, few, many, or a class where the clone is expanded.

NA	TRBV3-1/TRBV3-2	NA	16	TRBJ1-2	CASSPQVRGTNYGYTF	TGTGCCAGCAGCCCCCAAGTGAGGGGTACTAACTATGGCTACACCTTC
NA	TRBV5-4	NA	16	TRBJ2-3	CASSLVRGGATDTQYF	TGTGCCAGCAGCTTGGTCCGCGGGGGCGCCACAGATACGCAGTATTTT
NA	TRBV7-2	NA	15	TRBJ2-1	CASSSQTISINEQFF	TGTGCCAGCAGCTCCCAGACTATATCAATCAATGAGCAGTTCTTC
NA	TRBV3-1/TRBV3-2	NA	15	TRBJ1-2	CASSHREGVSYGYTF	TGTGCCAGCAGCCACCGTGAAGGGGTTAGCTATGGCTACACCTTC
NA	TRBV7-2	NA	16	TRBJ1-5	CASSTHSGAIGQPQHF	TGTGCCAGCAGCACACATTCAGGCGCGATCGGCCAGCCCCAGCATTTT
NA	TRBV7-8	NA	11	TRBJ2-3	CASSPLNTQYF	TGTGCCAGCAGCCCCCTAAATACGCAGTATTTT
NA	TRBV18	NA	12	TRBJ2-2	CASSRGHRELFF	TGTGCCAGCTCACGCGGGCACCGGGAGCTGTTTTTT
NA	TRBV4-1	TRBD1	15	TRBJ2-7	CASSQQPGQGSEQYF	TGCGCCAGCAGCCAACAACCGGGACAGGGGAGCGAGCAGTACTTC
NA	TRBV28	TRBD2	15	TRBJ2-7	CASSSPSGGAYEQYF	TGTGCCAGCAGTTCCCCTAGCGGGGGGGCCTACGAGCAGTACTTC
NA	TRBV3-1/TRBV3-2	TRBD2	17	TRBJ2-3	CASSQDLAGGSTDTQYF	TGTGCCAGCAGCCAAGATCTGGCGGGGGGAAGCACAGATACGCAGTATTTT
NA	TRBV21-1	NA	17	TRBJ1-6	CASTRVSSGKEHSPLHF	TGTGCCAGCACCAGGGTGAGTTCGGGGAAGGAACATTCACCCCTCCACTTT
NA	TRBV29-1	NA	12	TRBJ1-1	CSVREVNTEAFF	TGCAGCGTACGGGAGGTGAACACTGAAGCTTTCTTT
NA	TRBV4-3	NA	15	TRBJ2-1	CASSQGIAPGNEQFF	TGCGCCAGCAGCCAAGGCATAGCCCCCGGCAATGAGCAGTTCTTC
NA	TRBV28	NA	15	TRBJ2-7	CASSLLDRMGYEQYF	TGTGCCAGCAGTTTGTTAGACAGGATGGGCTACGAGCAGTACTTC
NA	TRBV5-1	TRBD1	13	TRBJ2-7	CASSSRQGYEQYF	TGCGCCAGCAGCTCGAGACAGGGGTACGAGCAGTACTTC
NA	TRBV9	TRBD1	15	TRBJ2-7	CASSASTGGGHEQYF	TGTGCCAGCAGCGCCTCGACAGGGGGCGGCCACGAGCAGTACTTC
NA	TRBV7-9	NA	15	TRBJ1-4	CASSLLTATNEKLFF	TGTGCCAGCAGCTTACTCACAGCGACTAATGAAAAACTGTTTTTT
NA	TRBV5-6	NA	14	TRBJ2-7	CASSLNQRNYEQYF	TGTGCCAGCAGCTTGAATCAGCGAAACTACGAGCAGTACTTC
NA	TRBV30	TRBD1	15	TRBJ1-1	CAWSADRGWGTEAFF	TGTGCCTGGAGTGCGGACAGGGGGTGGGGAACTGAAGCTTTCTTT
once	TRBV4-3	NA	17	TRBJ2-4	CASSRTTGEKVKNIQYF	TGCGCCAGCAGCCGGACTACAGGGGAAAAGGTCAAAAACATTCAGTACTTC
NA	TRBV7-2	NA	13	TRBJ2-5	CASSFGGAKTQYF	TGTGCCAGCAGCTTTGGGGGGGCGAAGACCCAGTACTTC
NA	TRBV7-2	NA	14	TRBJ2-4	CASSLVGSKNIQYF	TGTGCCAGCAGCTTAGTGGGCTCCAAAAACATTCAGTACTTC
NA	TRBV6-2/TRBV6-3	NA	16	TRBJ1-5	CASSYATDYSNQPQHF	TGTGCCAGCAGTTACGCGACAGATTATAGCAATCAGCCCCAGCATTTT
NA	TRBV11-2	NA	15	TRBJ2-4	CASSRRQGAKNIQYF	TGTGCCAGCAGCCGCCGGCAGGGAGCCAAAAACATTCAGTACTTC
NA	TRBV19	TRBD1	15	TRBJ1-2	CASRGPTGGRFGYTF	TGTGCCAGTAGGGGCCCGACAGGGGGAAGGTTTGGCTACACCTTC
NA	TRBV4-3	TRBD1	19	TRBJ1-3	CASSQEWRQGLKSGNTIYF	TGCGCCAGCAGCCAAGAATGGCGACAGGGGCTGAAGTCTGGAAACACCATATATTTT
NA	TRBV19	NA	11	TRBJ2-2	CASSMVGELFF	TGTGCCAGTAGTATGGTCGGGGAGCTGTTTTTT
few	TRBV18	NA	15	TRBJ1-5	CASSSLQGMGQPQHF	TGTGCCAGCTCATCCCTTCAGGGTATGGGTCAGCCCCAGCATTTT
NA	TRBV9	NA	12	TRBJ1-2	CASSYSGYGYTF	TGTGCCAGCAGCTACAGCGGTTATGGCTACACCTTC
NA	TRBV4-3	NA	15	TRBJ2-7	CASSQDLKSSYEQYF	TGCGCCAGCAGCCAAGATCTGAAGAGCTCCTACGAGCAGTACTTC
NA	TRBV28	NA	17	TRBJ1-6	CASREGTLRSYNSPLHF	TGTGCCAGCAGGGAGGGGACCCTTCGTTCCTATAATTCACCCCTCCACTTT
NA	TRBV2	TRBD1	14	TRBJ1-5	CASSWDRGNQPQHF	TGTGCCAGCAGCTGGGACAGGGGGAATCAGCCCCAGCATTTT
NA	TRBV7-2	TRBD2	18	TRBJ2-7	CASSLAPRGLAPSYEQYF	TGTGCCAGCAGCTTAGCGCCTCGTGGACTAGCACCCTCCTACGAGCAGTACTTC
NA	TRBV6-5	TRBD1	15	TRBJ1-6	CANPTGKVENSPLHF	TGTGCCAACCCGACAGGGAAAGTAGAAAATTCACCCCTCCACTTT
once	TRBV9	NA	16	TRBJ2-5	CASSVESGGGLGAQYF	TGTGCCAGCAGCGTAGAATCTGGGGGCGGGCTTGGGGCCCAGTACTTC
NA	TRBV4-1	NA	13	TRBJ2-7	CASSQFTGFEQYF	TGCGCCAGCAGCCAATTCACAGGTTTCGAGCAGTACTTC
NA	TRBV9	NA	15	TRBJ2-1	CASSPQGGSYNEQFF	TGTGCCAGCAGCCCACAGGGGGGGTCCTACAATGAGCAGTTCTTC
NA	TRBV7-9	TRBD1	15	TRBJ1-5	CASSLTGGSNQPQHF	TGTGCCAGCAGCTTGACAGGGGGCAGCAATCAGCCCCAGCATTTT
NA	TRBV5-1	TRBD1	14	TRBJ2-3	CASIPGQGTDTQYF	TGCGCCAGCATCCCGGGACAGGGCACCGATACGCAGTATTTT
NA	TRBV4-3	TRBD1	14	TRBJ2-7	CASSHDRATYEQYF	TGCGCCAGCAGCCACGACAGGGCCACCTACGAGCAGTACTTC
NA	TRBV10-2	NA	15	TRBJ1-1	CASSDLGGARTEAFF	TGCGCCAGCAGTGATCTGGGCGGGGCGCGAACTGAAGCTTTCTTT
NA	TRBV4-3	TRBD2	19	TRBJ2-1	CASSQDRLAGGLSYNEQFF	TGCGCCAGCAGCCAAGATCGACTAGCGGGGGGCCTTTCCTACAATGAGCAGTTCTTC
NA	TRBV19	TRBD1	12	TRBJ1-1	CASNPGGTEAFF	TGTGCCAGTAATCCAGGGGGCACTGAAGCTTTCTTT
NA	TRBV7-2	NA	13	TRBJ1-2	CASSLGANYGYTF	TGTGCCAGCAGCTTAGGAGCTAACTATGGCTACACCTTC
once	TRBV27	TRBD1	15	TRBJ2-3	CASSLTGGGTDTQYF	TGTGCCAGCAGTCTCACAGGGGGCGGCACAGATACGCAGTATTTT
NA	TRBV19	NA	13	TRBJ1-1	CASSIWGGTEAFF	TGTGCCAGTAGTATTTGGGGGGGGACTGAAGCTTTCTTT
NA	TRBV2	TRBD1	14	TRBJ1-4	CASSTGTGTEKLFF	TGTGCCAGCAGTACCGGGACAGGGACCGAAAAACTGTTTTTT
few	TRBV5-6	NA	13	TRBJ1-2	CASSLGRPNGYTF	TGTGCCAGCAGCTTGGGTCGCCCGAATGGCTACACCTTC
NA	TRBV7-2	NA	16	TRBJ1-4	CASSLGGVGGDLQLFF	TGTGCCAGCAGCTTGGGTGGCGTAGGGGGGGATCTGCAACTGTTTTTT